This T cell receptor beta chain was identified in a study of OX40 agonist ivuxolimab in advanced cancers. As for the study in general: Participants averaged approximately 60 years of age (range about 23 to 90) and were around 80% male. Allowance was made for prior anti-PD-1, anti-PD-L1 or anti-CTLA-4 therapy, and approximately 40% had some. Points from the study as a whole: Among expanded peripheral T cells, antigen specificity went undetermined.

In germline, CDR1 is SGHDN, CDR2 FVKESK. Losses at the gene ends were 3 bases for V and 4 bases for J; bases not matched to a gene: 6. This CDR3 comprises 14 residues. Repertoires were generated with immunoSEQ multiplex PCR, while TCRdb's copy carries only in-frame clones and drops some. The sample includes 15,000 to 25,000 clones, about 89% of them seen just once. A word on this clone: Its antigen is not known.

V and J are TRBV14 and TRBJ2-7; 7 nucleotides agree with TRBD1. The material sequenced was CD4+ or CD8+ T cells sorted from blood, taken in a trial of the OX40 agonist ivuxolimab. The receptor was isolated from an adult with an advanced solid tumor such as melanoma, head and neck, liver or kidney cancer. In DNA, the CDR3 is TGTGCCAGCAGCCATCATAGCAGGGGGTACGAGCAGTACTTC. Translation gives CASSHHSRGYEQYF.